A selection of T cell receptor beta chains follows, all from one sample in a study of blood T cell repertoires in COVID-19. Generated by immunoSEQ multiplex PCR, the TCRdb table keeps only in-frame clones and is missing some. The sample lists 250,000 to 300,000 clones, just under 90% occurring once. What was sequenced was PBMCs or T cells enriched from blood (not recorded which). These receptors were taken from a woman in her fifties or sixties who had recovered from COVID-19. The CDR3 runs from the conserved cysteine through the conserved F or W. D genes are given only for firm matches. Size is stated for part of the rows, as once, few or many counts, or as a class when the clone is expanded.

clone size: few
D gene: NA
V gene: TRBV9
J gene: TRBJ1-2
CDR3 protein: CASSVASGPRGYTF
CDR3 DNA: TGTGCCAGCAGCGTAGCTTCAGGGCCCAGGGGCTACACCTTC

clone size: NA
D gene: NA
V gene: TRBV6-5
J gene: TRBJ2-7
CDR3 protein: CASSYSKAGDRYEQYF
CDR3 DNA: TGTGCCAGCAGTTACTCTAAGGCAGGGGACCGCTACGAGCAGTACTTC

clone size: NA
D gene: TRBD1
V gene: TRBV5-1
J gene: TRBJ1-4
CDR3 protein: CASSPGTGLATNEKLFF
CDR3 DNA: TGCGCCAGCAGCCCCGGGACAGGACTTGCAACTAATGAAAAACTGTTTTTT

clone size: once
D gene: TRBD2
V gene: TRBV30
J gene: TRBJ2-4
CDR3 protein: CAWSVRSSGKNIQYF
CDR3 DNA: TGTGCCTGGAGTGTACGGTCTAGCGGCAAAAACATTCAGTACTTC

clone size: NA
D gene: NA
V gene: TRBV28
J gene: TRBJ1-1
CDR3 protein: CASINSLNTEAFF
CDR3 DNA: TGTGCCAGCATCAATAGTCTGAACACTGAAGCTTTCTTT

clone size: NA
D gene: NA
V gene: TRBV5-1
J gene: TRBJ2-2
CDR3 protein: CASSLETGHTGELFF
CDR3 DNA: TGCGCCAGCAGCTTGGAAACAGGGCACACCGGGGAGCTGTTTTTT

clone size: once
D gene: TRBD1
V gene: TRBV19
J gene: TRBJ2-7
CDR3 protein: CASMGTGSFYEQYF
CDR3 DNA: TGTGCCAGTATGGGGACAGGGAGCTTTTACGAGCAGTACTTC

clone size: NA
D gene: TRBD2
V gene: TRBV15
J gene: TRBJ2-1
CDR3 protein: CATSRESSGSSEQFF
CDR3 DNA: TGTGCCACCAGCAGAGAGTCTAGCGGGAGTAGTGAGCAGTTCTTC

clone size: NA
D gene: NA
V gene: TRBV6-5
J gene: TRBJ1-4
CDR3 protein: CASSQPRQGREKLFF
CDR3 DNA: TGTGCCAGCAGTCAACCCAGACAAGGTCGTGAAAAACTGTTTTTT

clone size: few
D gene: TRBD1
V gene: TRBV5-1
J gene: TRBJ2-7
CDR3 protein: CASSWTQGAYYEQYF
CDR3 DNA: TGCGCCAGCAGCTGGACGCAGGGGGCCTACTACGAGCAGTACTTC

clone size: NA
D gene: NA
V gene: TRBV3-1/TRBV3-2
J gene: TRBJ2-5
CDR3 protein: CASSHPGQETQYF
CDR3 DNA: TGTGCCAGCAGCCACCCGGGCCAAGAGACCCAGTACTTC

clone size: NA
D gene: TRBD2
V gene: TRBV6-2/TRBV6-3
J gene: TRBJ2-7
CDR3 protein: CASSYVAGGPFYEQYF
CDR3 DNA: TGTGCCAGCAGTTACGTGGCGGGGGGTCCTTTCTACGAGCAGTACTTC

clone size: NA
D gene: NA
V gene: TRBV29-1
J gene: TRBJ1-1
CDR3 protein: CSVERGLSTEAFF
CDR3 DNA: TGCAGCGTTGAAAGGGGTTTGAGCACTGAAGCTTTCTTT

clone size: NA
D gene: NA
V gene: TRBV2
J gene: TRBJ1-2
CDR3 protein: CASSAPNPYGYTF
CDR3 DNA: TGTGCCAGCAGTGCGCCTAACCCCTATGGCTACACCTTC

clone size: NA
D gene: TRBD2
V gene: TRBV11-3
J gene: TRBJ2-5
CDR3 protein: CASSPLGLAQETQYF
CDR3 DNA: TGTGCCAGCAGCCCCCTCGGACTAGCGCAAGAGACCCAGTACTTC

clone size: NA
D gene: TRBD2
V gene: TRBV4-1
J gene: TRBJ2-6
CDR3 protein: CASSHLAGRSGANVLTF
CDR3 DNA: TGCGCCAGCAGCCACCTAGCGGGCCGATCTGGGGCCAACGTCCTGACTTTC

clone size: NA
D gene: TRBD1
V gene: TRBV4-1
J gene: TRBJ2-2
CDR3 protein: CASSLRAGQGSTGELFF
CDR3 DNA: TGCGCCAGCAGCCTGAGGGCGGGACAGGGTTCCACCGGGGAGCTGTTTTTT

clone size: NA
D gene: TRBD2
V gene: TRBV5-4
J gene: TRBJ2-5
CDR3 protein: CASSLKLAGGRQETQYF
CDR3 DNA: TGTGCCAGCAGCTTGAAACTAGCGGGAGGTCGGCAAGAGACCCAGTACTTC

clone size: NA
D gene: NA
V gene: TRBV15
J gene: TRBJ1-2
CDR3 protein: CATSRERGYYGYTF
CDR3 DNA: TGTGCCACCAGCAGAGAACGGGGGTACTATGGCTACACCTTC

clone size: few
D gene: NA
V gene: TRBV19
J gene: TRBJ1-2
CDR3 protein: CASSRGLANYGYTF
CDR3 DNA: TGTGCCAGTAGTCGGGGACTAGCTAACTATGGCTACACCTTC

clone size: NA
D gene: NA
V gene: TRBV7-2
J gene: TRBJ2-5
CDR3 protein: CASSPAGRQETQYF
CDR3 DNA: TGTGCCAGCAGCCCGGCGGGCAGGCAAGAGACCCAGTACTTC

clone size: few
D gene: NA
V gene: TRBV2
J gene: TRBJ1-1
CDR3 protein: CASRPNGNTEAFF
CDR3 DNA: TGTGCCAGCAGACCTAATGGGAACACTGAAGCTTTCTTT

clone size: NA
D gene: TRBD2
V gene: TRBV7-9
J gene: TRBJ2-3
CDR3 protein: CASSFFPSGRMPYTDTQYF
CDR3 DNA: TGTGCCAGCAGCTTCTTTCCTAGCGGGAGGATGCCTTACACAGATACGCAGTATTTT

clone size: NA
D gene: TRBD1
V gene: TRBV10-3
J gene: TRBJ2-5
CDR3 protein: CAISESIGTGGRLGTQYF
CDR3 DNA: TGTGCCATCAGTGAGTCGATAGGAACAGGGGGGAGGCTAGGGACCCAGTACTTC

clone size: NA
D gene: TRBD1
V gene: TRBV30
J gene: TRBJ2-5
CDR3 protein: CASKRGGQSFGETQYF
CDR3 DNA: TGTGCCTCCAAAAGAGGGGGACAGAGCTTCGGTGAGACCCAGTACTTC

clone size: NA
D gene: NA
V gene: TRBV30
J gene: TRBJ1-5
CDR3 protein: CAWSADSNQPQHF
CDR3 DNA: TGTGCCTGGTCGGCGGATAGCAATCAGCCCCAGCATTTT

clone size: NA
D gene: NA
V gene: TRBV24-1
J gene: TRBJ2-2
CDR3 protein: CATSDLASGTRGELFF
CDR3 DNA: TGTGCCACCAGTGATTTGGCATCCGGGACTCGTGGGGAGCTGTTTTTT

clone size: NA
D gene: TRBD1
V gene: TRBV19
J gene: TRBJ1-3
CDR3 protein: CASSTRTGRDTIYF
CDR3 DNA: TGTGCCAGTAGTACCCGGACAGGACGAGACACCATATATTTT

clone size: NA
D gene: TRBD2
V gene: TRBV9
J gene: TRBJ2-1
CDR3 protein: CASSVSSGSLNEQFF
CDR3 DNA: TGTGCCAGCAGCGTGTCTAGCGGGAGCTTGAATGAGCAGTTCTTC

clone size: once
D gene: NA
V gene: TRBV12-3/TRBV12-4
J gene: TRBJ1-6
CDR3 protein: CASSFGASPLHF
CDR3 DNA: TGTGCCAGCAGTTTCGGAGCTTCACCCCTCCACTTT

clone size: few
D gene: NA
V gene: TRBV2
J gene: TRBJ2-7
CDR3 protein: CASSGTESYEQYF
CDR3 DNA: TGTGCCAGCAGTGGGACTGAAAGCTACGAGCAGTACTTC

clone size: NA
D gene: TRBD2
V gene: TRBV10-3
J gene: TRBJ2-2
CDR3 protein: CAAASGMNTGELFF
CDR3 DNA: TGTGCCGCCGCTAGCGGGATGAACACCGGGGAGCTGTTTTTT

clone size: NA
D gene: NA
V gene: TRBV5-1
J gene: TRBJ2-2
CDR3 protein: CASSLEGLNTGELFF
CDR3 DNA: TGCGCCAGCAGCTTGGAGGGACTGAACACCGGGGAGCTGTTTTTT

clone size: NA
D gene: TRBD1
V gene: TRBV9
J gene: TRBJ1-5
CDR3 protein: CASSEGQGGQPQHF
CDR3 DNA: TGTGCCAGCAGCGAGGGACAGGGGGGTCAGCCCCAGCATTTT

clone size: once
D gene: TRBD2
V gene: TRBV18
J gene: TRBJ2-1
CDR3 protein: CASSPPSGGARGNEQFF
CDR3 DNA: TGTGCCAGCTCACCACCTAGCGGGGGGGCCCGGGGTAATGAGCAGTTCTTC

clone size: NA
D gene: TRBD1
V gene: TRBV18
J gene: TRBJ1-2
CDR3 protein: CASSPDTGDYGYTF
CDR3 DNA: TGTGCCAGCTCACCAGATACAGGGGACTATGGCTACACCTTC

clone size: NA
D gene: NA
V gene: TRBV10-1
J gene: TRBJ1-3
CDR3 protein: CASSAPGAGNTIYF
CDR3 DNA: TGCGCCAGCAGTGCTCCAGGGGCTGGAAACACCATATATTTT

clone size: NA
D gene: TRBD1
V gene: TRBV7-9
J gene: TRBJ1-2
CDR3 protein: CASSRPTGTNYGYTF
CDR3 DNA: TGTGCCAGCAGCCGTCCGACAGGGACGAACTATGGCTACACCTTC

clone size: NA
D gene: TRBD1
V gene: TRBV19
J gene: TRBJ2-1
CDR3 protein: CASSDRGVPYNEQFF
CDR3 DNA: TGTGCCAGTAGTGACAGGGGTGTCCCCTACAATGAGCAGTTCTTC

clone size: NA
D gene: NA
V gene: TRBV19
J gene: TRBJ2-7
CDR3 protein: CASRDTFSYEQYF
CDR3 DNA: TGTGCCAGTAGGGACACCTTCTCCTACGAGCAGTACTTC

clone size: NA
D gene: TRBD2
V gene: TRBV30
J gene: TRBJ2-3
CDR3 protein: CAWSGLAGGPDTQYF
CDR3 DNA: TGTGCCTGGAGCGGGTTAGCGGGAGGCCCAGATACGCAGTATTTT

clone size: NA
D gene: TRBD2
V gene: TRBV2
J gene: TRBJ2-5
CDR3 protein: CASSERPLAGGLQETQYF
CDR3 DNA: TGTGCCAGCAGTGAACGGCCCCTAGCGGGGGGACTCCAAGAGACCCAGTACTTC

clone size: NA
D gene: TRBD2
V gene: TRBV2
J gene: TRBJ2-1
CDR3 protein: CASSPSGRAINEQFF
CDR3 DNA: TGTGCCAGCAGTCCGAGCGGGAGGGCCATAAATGAGCAGTTCTTC

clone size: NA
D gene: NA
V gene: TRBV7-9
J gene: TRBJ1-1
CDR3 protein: CASSLGGSDTEAFF
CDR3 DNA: TGTGCCAGCAGCTTAGGAGGATCCGACACTGAAGCTTTCTTT

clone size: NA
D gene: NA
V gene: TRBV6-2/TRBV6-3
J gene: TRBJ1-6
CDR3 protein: CASSLRENSPLHF
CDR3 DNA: TGTGCCAGCAGTCTCCGGGAGAATTCACCCCTCCACTTT

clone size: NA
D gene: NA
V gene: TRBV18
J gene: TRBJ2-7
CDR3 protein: CASSLLAVSYEQYF
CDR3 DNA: TGTGCCAGCTCACTGTTGGCAGTATCGTACGAGCAGTACTTC

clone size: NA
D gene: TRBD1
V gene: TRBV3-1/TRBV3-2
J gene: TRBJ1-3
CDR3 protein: CASSQTGGMDTIYF
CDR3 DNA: TGTGCCAGCAGCCAGACAGGGGGTATGGACACCATATATTTT

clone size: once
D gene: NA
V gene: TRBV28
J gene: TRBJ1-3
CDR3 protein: CASSRPQGTIGNTIYF
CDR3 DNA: TGTGCCAGCAGCCGCCCCCAGGGGACTATCGGAAACACCATATATTTT

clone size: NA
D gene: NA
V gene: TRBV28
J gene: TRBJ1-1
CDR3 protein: CASNPPPGAEAFF
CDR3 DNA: TGTGCCAGCAATCCGCCTCCGGGGGCTGAAGCTTTCTTT

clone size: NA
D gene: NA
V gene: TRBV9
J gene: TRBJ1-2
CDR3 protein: CASSTRPLERHGYTF
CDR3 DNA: TGTGCCAGCAGCACACGCCCATTAGAGAGGCATGGCTACACCTTC

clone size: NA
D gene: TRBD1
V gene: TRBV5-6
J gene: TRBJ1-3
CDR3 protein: CASSIGTGAENTIYF
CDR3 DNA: TGTGCCAGCAGCATTGGGACAGGGGCGGAAAACACCATATATTTT

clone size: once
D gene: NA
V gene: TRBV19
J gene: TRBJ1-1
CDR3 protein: CASNRQQSPEAFF
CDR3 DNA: TGTGCCAGTAACCGCCAACAGTCCCCTGAAGCTTTCTTT

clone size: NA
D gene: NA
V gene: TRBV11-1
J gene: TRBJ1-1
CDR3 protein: CASSLSSMAGGTEAFF
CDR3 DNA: TGTGCCAGCAGCCTAAGCTCCATGGCCGGAGGTACTGAAGCTTTCTTT